This T cell receptor beta chain was captured by sequencing in a study of T cell clonotyping in hematopoietic cell transplantation. Looked up from germline, CDR1 is ENHRY and CDR2 is SYGVKD. The CDR3 has 17 residues. V shed 6 bases, J shed 1 base, and the junction held 11 bases outside the gene matches. The assay was immunoSEQ multiplex PCR, and TCRdb's table has in-frame clones only and misses some. Of about 29,000 clones listed, 92% are singletons. This chain uses TRBV10-3 with TRBJ1-3; TRBD1 agrees at 8 bases. Source: PBMCs, taken 100 days after allogeneic stem cell transplant. The receptor's source is a female patient aged 45 to 65 who had an allogeneic stem cell transplant from a related donor, so the T cells may come from the graft donor. Some clones in this sample may be carry-over from other donors' samples. The CDR3 nucleotides read TGTGCCATCAGGGATGACAGGGGCGATCGATCTGGAAACACCATATATTTT. This gives the protein CAIRDDRGDRSGNTIYF.